These T cell receptor beta chains were read from a single sample in a study of cytomegalovirus exposure and HLA in healthy donors. Sequenced by immunoSEQ multiplex PCR; TCRdb stores in-frame clones only, minus some. This sample yields 120,000 to 150,000 clones, of which roughly 66% are seen a single time; 6.5% belongs to the top ten. The sequencing sample was made of PBMCs. These TCRs come from a woman aged 55-69 years in good health and CMV-seronegative. Each CDR3 is given with its conserved first and last residue. The order of the fields is clone size, J gene, V gene, D gene, CDR3 DNA, CDR3 protein. A D gene is named only where the DNA matches it firmly. Size is stated for part of the rows, as once, few or many counts, or as a class when the clone is expanded.

>few|TRBJ1-2|TRBV6-1|TRBD1
TGTGCCAGCAGTGTCTGGGCGACAGGGGGCAATCGCTATGGCTACACCTTC
CASSVWATGGNRYGYTF
>-|TRBJ2-7|TRBV6-4|-
TGTGCCAGCACCGGAGCCGGGTATGCCTACGAGCAGTACTTC
CASTGAGYAYEQYF
>-|TRBJ2-1|TRBV7-6|TRBD2
TGTGCCAGCAGCTTAGGGGGGAGCGGGAGCTCCTACAATGAGCAGTTCTTC
CASSLGGSGSSYNEQFF
>few|TRBJ2-3|TRBV4-3|-
TGCGCCAGCAGCCAAGATATAGGGCCAGGGGGCACAGATACGCAGTATTTT
CASSQDIGPGGTDTQYF
>once|TRBJ2-3|TRBV19|-
TGTGCCAGTAGGAAGGACAACCTCCCAGATACGCAGTATTTT
CASRKDNLPDTQYF
>-|TRBJ1-5|TRBV27|-
TGTGCCAGCAGTTTCGGGATTAGCAATCAGCCCCAGCATTTT
CASSFGISNQPQHF
>-|TRBJ2-2|TRBV5-1|TRBD2
TGCGCCAGCAGCCATCTGGGAACTAGCGGGGGGGCAAACACCGGGGAGCTGTTTTTT
CASSHLGTSGGANTGELFF
>-|TRBJ2-3|TRBV10-3|-
TGTGCCATCAGTGTCAGCGGGCAGGACACAGATACGCAGTATTTT
CAISVSGQDTDTQYF
>-|TRBJ2-6|TRBV5-4|-
TGTGCCAGCAGCGCTGGCAACTCTGGGGCCAACGTCCTGACTTTC
CASSAGNSGANVLTF
>-|TRBJ2-2|TRBV7-9|-
TGTGCCAGCAGCTTAGCGCTTGGGGGGGCCGACACCGGGGAGCTGTTTTTT
CASSLALGGADTGELFF
>once|TRBJ1-1|TRBV5-6|TRBD1
TGTGCCAGCGTGGGGGCAGGGGGCGATACTGAAGCTTTCTTT
CASVGAGGDTEAFF
>few|TRBJ2-7|TRBV5-1|TRBD2
TGCGCCAGCAGCTTGGAGGGTCGGGGGGAGGACGAGCAGTACTTC
CASSLEGRGEDEQYF
>-|TRBJ1-2|TRBV6-6|TRBD1
TGTGCCAGCAGTTCCCCCGGACAGGGCCTCTATGGCTACACCTTC
CASSSPGQGLYGYTF
>-|TRBJ1-4|TRBV6-6|-
TGTGCCAGCAGCAGAAGGGAGACTGAAAAACTGTTTTTT
CASSRRETEKLFF
>-|TRBJ2-1|TRBV7-3|TRBD2
TGTGCCAGCAGCTTAGGGGCACCGCGGACTAGCGGGGATAATGAGCAGTTCTTC
CASSLGAPRTSGDNEQFF
>-|TRBJ2-3|TRBV5-1|-
TGCGCCAGCAGCTTGGCCACAGCCTCTAGCACAGATACGCAGTATTTT
CASSLATASSTDTQYF
>-|TRBJ1-1|TRBV6-6|-
TGTGCCAGCAGTGGGGGGACGATGAACACTGAAGCTTTCTTT
CASSGGTMNTEAFF
>-|TRBJ1-1|TRBV2|-
TGTGCCAGCAGATATTTATCGACAGGACCGAACACTGAAGCTTTCTTT
CASRYLSTGPNTEAFF
>-|TRBJ1-4|TRBV9|-
TGTGCCAGCAGCGTAGGCGGGGGATGGGAAAAACTGTTTTTT
CASSVGGGWEKLFF
>-|TRBJ1-1|TRBV19|TRBD1
TGTGCCAGCTCGCCGACAGGGGTTATTAACACTGAAGCTTTCTTT
CASSPTGVINTEAFF
>-|TRBJ1-2|TRBV2|-
TGTGCCAGCAGTGAAGTGGGGAGCTATGGCTACACCTTC
CASSEVGSYGYTF
>-|TRBJ2-5|TRBV5-4|TRBD2
TGTGCCAGCAGCTCGGGGGGAACGTCACAAGAGACCCAGTACTTC
CASSSGGTSQETQYF
>-|TRBJ1-1|TRBV5-1|-
TGCGCCAGCAGTCTTATCGGGGGGAACACTGAAGCTTTCTTT
CASSLIGGNTEAFF
>-|TRBJ1-1|TRBV18|-
TGTGCCAGCTCAAGTCAGACAAGGAACACTGAAGCTTTCTTT
CASSSQTRNTEAFF
>-|TRBJ2-3|TRBV7-9|-
TGTGCCAGCAGCGTGGACACCAGCACAGATACGCAGTATTTT
CASSVDTSTDTQYF
>-|TRBJ1-2|TRBV7-9|-
TGTGCCAGCAGCTTAGCGCAAGCCTATGGCTACACCTTC
CASSLAQAYGYTF
>-|TRBJ1-2|TRBV25-1|TRBD1
TGTGCCAGCATGGGCAGGGGGCTTCCTAACTATGGCTACACCTTC
CASMGRGLPNYGYTF
>-|TRBJ2-3|TRBV7-3|-
TGTGCCAGCAGCGCTACCCACGGCACAGATACGCAGTATTTT
CASSATHGTDTQYF
>-|TRBJ1-1|TRBV2|TRBD1
TGTGCCAGCAGAGGGGGCCGGGGGACTGAAGCTTTCTTT
CASRGGRGTEAFF
>-|TRBJ2-1|TRBV2|TRBD2
TGTGCCAGCAACCTAGCGGGGGGGCCCTCCTACAATGAGCAGTTCTTC
CASNLAGGPSYNEQFF
>-|TRBJ2-7|TRBV18|-
TGTGCCAGCTCACCAATACAGGGTAGCAACGAGCAGTACTTC
CASSPIQGSNEQYF
>-|TRBJ1-5|TRBV7-2|-
TGTGCCAGCAGCCGGGTACGGGGTAGCAATCAGCCCCAGCATTTT
CASSRVRGSNQPQHF
>few|TRBJ2-1|TRBV9|TRBD1
TGTGCCAGCAGCCGGGACAGGGGGAGGGATGAGCAGTTCTTC
CASSRDRGRDEQFF